This entry features one TCR beta chain sequence. Its antigen remains unknown. The sample comes from a study of cytomegalovirus exposure and HLA in healthy donors. Points from the study as a whole: The investigators catalogued 160 or so TCR beta chains as cytomegalovirus-associated.

The study ran its PCR with 60 Vbeta and 13 Jbeta primers. Produced via immunoSEQ multiplex PCR; TCRdb's table is partial and in-frame only. The sample has 150,000 to 200,000 clones, approximately 71% seen once. The germline V gene has CDR1 MNHNS and CDR2 SASEGT. CDR3 length equals 16 residues. The ends lost 3 bases at V and 6 bases at J; junction bases unmatched: 5. The sample comprised PBMCs. The chain couples TRBV6-1 to TRBJ2-1, with 13 positions matching TRBD2. This TCR was sampled from a man between 18 and 35 years old in good health and CMV-seropositive. CDR3 amino acids: CASSDLTSGRANEQFF. The CDR3 nucleotides are TGTGCCAGCAGTGATCTCACTAGCGGGAGGGCCAATGAGCAGTTCTTC.